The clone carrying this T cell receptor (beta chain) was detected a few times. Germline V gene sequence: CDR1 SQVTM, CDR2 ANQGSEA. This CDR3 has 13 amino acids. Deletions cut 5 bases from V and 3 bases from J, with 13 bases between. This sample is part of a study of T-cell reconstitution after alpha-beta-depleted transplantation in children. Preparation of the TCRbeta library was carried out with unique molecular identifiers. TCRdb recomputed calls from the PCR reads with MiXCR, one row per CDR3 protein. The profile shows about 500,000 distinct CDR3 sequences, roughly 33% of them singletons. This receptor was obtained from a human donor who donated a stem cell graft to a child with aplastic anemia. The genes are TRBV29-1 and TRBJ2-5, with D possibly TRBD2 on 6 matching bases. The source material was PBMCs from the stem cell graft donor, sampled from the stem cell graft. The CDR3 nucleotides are TGCAGCGTTCTTAGCGGAGGAAAAGAGACCCAGTACTTC. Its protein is CSVLSGGKETQYF.